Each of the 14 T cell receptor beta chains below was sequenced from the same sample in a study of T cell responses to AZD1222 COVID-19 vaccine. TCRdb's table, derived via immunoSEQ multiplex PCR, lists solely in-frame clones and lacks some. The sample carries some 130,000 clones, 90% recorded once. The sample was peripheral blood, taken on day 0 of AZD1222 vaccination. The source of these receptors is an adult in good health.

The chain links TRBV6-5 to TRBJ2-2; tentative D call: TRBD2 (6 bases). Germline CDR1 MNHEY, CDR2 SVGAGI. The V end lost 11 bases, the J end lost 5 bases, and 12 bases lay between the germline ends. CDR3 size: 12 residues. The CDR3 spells CASRRETGELFF. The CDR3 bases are TGTGCCTCCCGGAGGGAAACCGGGGAGCTGTTTTTT.

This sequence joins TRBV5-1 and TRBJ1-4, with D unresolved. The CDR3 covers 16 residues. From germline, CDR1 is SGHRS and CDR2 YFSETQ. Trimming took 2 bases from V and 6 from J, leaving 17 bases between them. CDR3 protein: CASSLFGWGRDEKLFF. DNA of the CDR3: TGCGCCAGCAGCTTATTCGGATGGGGTCGGGATGAAAAACTGTTTTTT.

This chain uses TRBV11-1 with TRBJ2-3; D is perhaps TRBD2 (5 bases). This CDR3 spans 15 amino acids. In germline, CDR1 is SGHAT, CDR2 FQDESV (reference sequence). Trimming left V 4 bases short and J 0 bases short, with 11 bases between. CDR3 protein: CASSYRGSSTDTQYF. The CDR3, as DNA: TGTGCCAGCAGCTACCGGGGATCAAGCACAGATACGCAGTATTTT.

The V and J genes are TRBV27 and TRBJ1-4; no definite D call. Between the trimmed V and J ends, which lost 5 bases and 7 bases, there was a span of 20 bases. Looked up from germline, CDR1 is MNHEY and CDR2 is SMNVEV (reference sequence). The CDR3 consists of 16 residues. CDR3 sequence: CASSPIHSASGEKLFF. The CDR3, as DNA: TGTGCCAGCAGTCCGATACACAGCGCCTCGGGTGAAAAACTGTTTTTT.

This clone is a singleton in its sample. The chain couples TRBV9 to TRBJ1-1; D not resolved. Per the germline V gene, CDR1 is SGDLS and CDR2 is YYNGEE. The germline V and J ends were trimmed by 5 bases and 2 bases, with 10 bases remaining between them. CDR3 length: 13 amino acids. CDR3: CASSGIFNTEAFF. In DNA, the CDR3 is TGTGCCAGCAGTGGGATTTTCAACACTGAAGCTTTCTTT.

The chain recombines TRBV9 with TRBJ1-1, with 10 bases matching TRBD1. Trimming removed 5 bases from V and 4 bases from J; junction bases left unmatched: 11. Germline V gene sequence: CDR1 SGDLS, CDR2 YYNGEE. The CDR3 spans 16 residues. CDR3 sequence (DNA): TGTGCCAGCAGAGACGCGGGACAGGGGATTGGCACTGAAGCTTTCTTT. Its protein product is CASRDAGQGIGTEAFF.

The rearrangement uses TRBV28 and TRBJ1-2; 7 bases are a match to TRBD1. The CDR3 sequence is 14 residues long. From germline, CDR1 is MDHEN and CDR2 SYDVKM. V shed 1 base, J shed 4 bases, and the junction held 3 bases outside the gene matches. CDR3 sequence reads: CASSLSRGTYGYTF. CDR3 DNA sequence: TGTGCCAGCAGTTTATCCAGGGGGACCTATGGCTACACCTTC.

Here the CDR3 DNA reads TGTGCCAGTAGTATATTAGGGACAGGGCCTCTACCCGACACCGGGGAGCTGTTTTTT. It codes for CASSILGTGPLPDTGELFF. The chain has TRBV19 and TRBJ2-2; TRBD1 matches at 9 bases. The J segment lost 3 bases and the V segment lost 2 bases, leaving 13 bases of the junction unmatched. This CDR3 is 19 amino acids long. Germline V gene lookup returns CDR1 LNHDA and CDR2 SQIVND (reference sequence).

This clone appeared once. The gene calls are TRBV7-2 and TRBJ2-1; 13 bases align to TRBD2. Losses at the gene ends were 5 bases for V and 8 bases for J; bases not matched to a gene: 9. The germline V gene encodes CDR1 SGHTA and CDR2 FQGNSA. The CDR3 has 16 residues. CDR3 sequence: CASSPTSGGARHEQFF. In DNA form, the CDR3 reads TGTGCCAGCAGCCCCACTAGCGGGGGGGCCAGGCATGAGCAGTTCTTC.

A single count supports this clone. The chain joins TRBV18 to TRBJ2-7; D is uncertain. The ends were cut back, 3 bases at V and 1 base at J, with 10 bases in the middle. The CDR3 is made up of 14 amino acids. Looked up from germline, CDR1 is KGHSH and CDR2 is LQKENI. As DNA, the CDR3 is TGTGCCAGCTCACCTACCGCCGGGTCCTACGAGCAGTACTTC. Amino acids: CASSPTAGSYEQYF.

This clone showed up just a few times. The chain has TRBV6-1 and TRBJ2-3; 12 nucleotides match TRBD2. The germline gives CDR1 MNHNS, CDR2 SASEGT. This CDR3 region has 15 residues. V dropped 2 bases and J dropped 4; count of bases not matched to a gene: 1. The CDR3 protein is CASSELAGGPDTQYF. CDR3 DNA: TGTGCCAGCAGTGAACTAGCGGGGGGGCCAGATACGCAGTATTTT.

The CDR3 region has the DNA TGTGCCAGTAGTTTATTAATGAACACTGAAGCTTTCTTT. Its translation: CASSLLMNTEAFF. V usage is TRBV19 and J usage is TRBJ1-1; D is ambiguous. V was trimmed by 5 bases and J by 0 bases, leaving 7 bases between them. The germline gives CDR1 LNHDA, CDR2 SQIVND (reference sequence). The CDR3 spans 13 residues. Complete variable domain (other parts from reference TRBV19 and TRBJ1-1): DGGITQSPKYLFRKEGQNVTLSCEQNLNHDAMYWYRQDPGQGLRLIYYSQIVNDFQKGDIAEGYSVSREKKESFPLTVTSAQKNPTAFYLCASSLLMNTEAFFGQGTRLTVV.

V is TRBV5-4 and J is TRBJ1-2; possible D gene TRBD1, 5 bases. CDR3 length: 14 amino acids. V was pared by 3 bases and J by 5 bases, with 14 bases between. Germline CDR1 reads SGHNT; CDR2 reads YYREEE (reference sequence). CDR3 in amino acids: CASSSGRSLYGYTF. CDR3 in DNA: TGTGCCAGCAGCTCGGGACGCTCGCTTTATGGCTACACCTTC.

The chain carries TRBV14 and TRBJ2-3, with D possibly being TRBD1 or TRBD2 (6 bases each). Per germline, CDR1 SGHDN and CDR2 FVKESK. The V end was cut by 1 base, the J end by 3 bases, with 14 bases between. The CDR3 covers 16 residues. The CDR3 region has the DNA TGTGCCAGCAGCCAAGGGGACGGGGGCTCTACAGATACGCAGTATTTT. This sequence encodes CASSQGDGGSTDTQYF.